A selection of T cell receptor beta chains follows, all from one sample in a study of blood T cell repertoires in COVID-19. The assay was immunoSEQ multiplex PCR, and TCRdb's table has in-frame clones only and misses some. This table has some 220,000 clones, 82% appearing once. Sequencing was performed on peripheral blood. The receptor source for this set is a woman aged 65 to 85 with COVID-19, enrolled during active disease. CDR3s include the opening cysteine and the closing phenylalanine or tryptophan. The D gene is left open where the match is weak. The size field is filled for only some rows; it gives once, few, many or a size class.

cdr3_length	d_call	clone_size	j_call	v_call	cdr3_nt	cdr3_aa
14	TRBD1	NA	TRBJ1-1	TRBV6-5	TGTGCCAGCAGTTTCGACAGGGAGCGGACTGAAGCTTTCTTT	CASSFDRERTEAFF
14	TRBD1	NA	TRBJ1-6	TRBV28	TGTGCCAGCAGCCCGGGACAGGCGAATTCACCCCTCCACTTT	CASSPGQANSPLHF
16	NA	NA	TRBJ2-2	TRBV5-6	TGTGCCAGCAGCTTTAGGCAGGGGACACTCACCGGGGAGCTGTTTTTT	CASSFRQGTLTGELFF
16	TRBD2	NA	TRBJ2-1	TRBV28	TGTGCCAGCACCGAAGCCGGGACTAGCCGCACCAATGAGCAGTTCTTC	CASTEAGTSRTNEQFF
17	TRBD2	NA	TRBJ2-2	TRBV7-2	TGTGCCAGCAGCCTCAGGACTAGCGGGAGGAACACCGGGGAGCTGTTTTTT	CASSLRTSGRNTGELFF
16	NA	NA	TRBJ2-2	TRBV11-3	TGTGCCAGCAGCCCCGGGGGACAGACGAACACCGGGGAGCTGTTTTTT	CASSPGGQTNTGELFF
14	TRBD1	NA	TRBJ2-7	TRBV7-9	TGTGCCAGCAGCTTCTCCGGGACAGGGATCGAGCAGTACTTC	CASSFSGTGIEQYF
15	NA	NA	TRBJ2-1	TRBV18	TGTGCCAGCTCCAAGAGGGACACTACCTACAATGAGCAGTTCTTC	CASSKRDTTYNEQFF
16	TRBD1	NA	TRBJ1-3	TRBV13	TGTGCCAGCAGCTTAGGGGACAGGGACTACGGAAACACCATATATTTT	CASSLGDRDYGNTIYF
17	TRBD1	NA	TRBJ1-4	TRBV28	TGTGCCAGCAGCCCAGCGGGACAGGCGGCAACTAATGAAAAACTGTTTTTT	CASSPAGQAATNEKLFF
14	TRBD1	NA	TRBJ2-1	TRBV7-2	TGTGCCAGCAGCTATAAGGGACAGAACAATGAGCAGTTCTTC	CASSYKGQNNEQFF
18	TRBD1	NA	TRBJ1-2	TRBV28	TGTGCCAGCACATCCCCCCACAGGGGCCCCTCCTCTAACTATGGCTACACCTTC	CASTSPHRGPSSNYGYTF
13	NA	NA	TRBJ1-4	TRBV28	TGTGCCAGCAGCCCGGGGTTAGGTGAAAAACTGTTTTTT	CASSPGLGEKLFF
13	NA	NA	TRBJ1-4	TRBV6-5	TGTGCCAGCAGTTTAGGGGGAAGTGAAAAACTGTTTTTT	CASSLGGSEKLFF
15	TRBD2	NA	TRBJ2-5	TRBV5-1	TGCGCCAGCAGCTTGGTTACTAGCGGGAGAGAGACCCAGTACTTC	CASSLVTSGRETQYF
16	TRBD2	once	TRBJ2-1	TRBV28	TGTGCCAGCAGTCCGACGCTAGCGGGGGGATACAATGAGCAGTTCTTC	CASSPTLAGGYNEQFF
15	NA	NA	TRBJ2-2	TRBV24-1	TGTGCCACCAGTGACCCGGGACATAACACCGGGGAGCTGTTTTTT	CATSDPGHNTGELFF
16	NA	once	TRBJ1-3	TRBV5-6	TGTGCCAGCAGCCCACGTTGGTCGAGCTCTGGAAACACCATATATTTT	CASSPRWSSSGNTIYF
17	NA	NA	TRBJ1-4	TRBV21-1	TGTGCCAGCAGCAAAGAGGGGCAACAGGGGACTAATGAAAAACTGTTTTTT	CASSKEGQQGTNEKLFF
17	NA	NA	TRBJ1-4	TRBV5-1	TGCGCCAGCAGCTTGGGGGGACACCTCACAACTAATGAAAAACTGTTTTTT	CASSLGGHLTTNEKLFF
12	TRBD1	NA	TRBJ1-1	TRBV12-3/TRBV12-4	TGTGCCAGCAGCGTTCAACAGGGGGGAGCTTTCTTT	CASSVQQGGAFF
21	NA	NA	TRBJ1-2	TRBV21-1	TGTGCCAGCACCAAGCTGGAACAGGGGGAAAGGAACGGCTCGGGGAACTATGGCTACACCTTC	CASTKLEQGERNGSGNYGYTF
18	NA	NA	TRBJ1-1	TRBV28	TGTGCCAGCAGTTCCCCCCGGGTGAGGTCAGAAACGAACACTGAAGCTTTCTTT	CASSSPRVRSETNTEAFF
14	NA	NA	TRBJ1-3	TRBV9	TGTGCCAGCAGCGCTGCGACAGGCGGAAACACCATATATTTT	CASSAATGGNTIYF
13	TRBD2	NA	TRBJ2-5	TRBV3-1/TRBV3-2	TGTGCCAGCAGCCCGAACCCGAGCGGGAACCGGTACTTC	CASSPNPSGNRYF
15	TRBD2	NA	TRBJ2-3	TRBV28	TGTGCCAGCAGTCTAGCGGGAGGGTACACAGATACGCAGTATTTT	CASSLAGGYTDTQYF
15	TRBD1	NA	TRBJ2-7	TRBV28	TGTGCCAGCCTGTACCTCGGGACAGGGACCTACGAGCAGTACTTC	CASLYLGTGTYEQYF
14	TRBD1	once	TRBJ1-1	TRBV28	TGTGCCAGCAGTTTAAGGACAGGGCTCACTGAAGCTTTCTTT	CASSLRTGLTEAFF
15	NA	NA	TRBJ1-6	TRBV28	TGTGCCAGCAGCCCGCGGACAGACTATAATTCACCCCTCCACTTT	CASSPRTDYNSPLHF
15	TRBD2	NA	TRBJ2-7	TRBV2	TGTGCCAGCAGTAATAGCGGGAGGGCCGTATACGAGCAGTACTTC	CASSNSGRAVYEQYF
13	TRBD1	few	TRBJ1-6	TRBV7-2	TGTGCCAGCAGCTTGGGACAGCATTCACCCCTCCACTTT	CASSLGQHSPLHF
13	NA	NA	TRBJ1-2	TRBV7-8	TGTGCCAGCACTAGGTCGTCTAACTATGGCTACACCTTC	CASTRSSNYGYTF
13	TRBD1	NA	TRBJ1-2	TRBV19	TGTGCCAGTTTGGGACAGGGCTTCTATGGCTACACCTTC	CASLGQGFYGYTF
14	NA	NA	TRBJ1-2	TRBV6-1	TGTGCCAGCAGTGAAAGTGGGCAGTACTATGGCTACACCTTC	CASSESGQYYGYTF
15	TRBD2	NA	TRBJ2-2	TRBV19	TGTGCCAGTAGTTGGACCGGGACTAGGACCGGGGAGCTGTTTTTT	CASSWTGTRTGELFF
16	TRBD2	NA	TRBJ2-6	TRBV5-1	TGCGCCAGCAGCTCTAGCGGGAGTTCTGGGGCCAACGTCCTGACTTTC	CASSSSGSSGANVLTF
14	TRBD1	NA	TRBJ1-2	TRBV7-9	TGTGCCAGCAGCTTAGGTCAGGGGGCCTATGGCTACACCTTC	CASSLGQGAYGYTF
14	NA	NA	TRBJ1-3	TRBV5-6	TGTGCCAGCAGCTTGGACGACGGGGGAAACACCATATATTTT	CASSLDDGGNTIYF
16	NA	NA	TRBJ1-6	TRBV7-2	TGTGCCAGCAGCATTCCAAAGGGGTCCTATAATTCACCCCTCCACTTT	CASSIPKGSYNSPLHF
15	NA	once	TRBJ2-2	TRBV18	TGTGCCAGCTCACCAGGTTGGGCTACCACCGGGGAGCTGTTTTTT	CASSPGWATTGELFF
15	NA	NA	TRBJ2-1	TRBV5-1	TGCGCCAGCAGCTTGGTAGCGCAGTCCTACAATGAGCAGTTCTTC	CASSLVAQSYNEQFF
15	NA	NA	TRBJ2-7	TRBV3-1/TRBV3-2	TGTGCCAGCAGCCAAGACGGACTGATTTCCTACGAGCAGTACTTC	CASSQDGLISYEQYF
13	NA	NA	TRBJ1-2	TRBV7-2	TGTGCCAGCAGCTTAGGGGCTCAGGGTCTACCTAGCTTC	CASSLGAQGLPSF
16	TRBD1	NA	TRBJ1-6	TRBV2	TGTGCCAGCAGTGAAGTTCTGGGACAGGGGAATTCACCCCTCCACTTT	CASSEVLGQGNSPLHF
13	TRBD1	NA	TRBJ1-1	TRBV19	TGTGCCAGTAGTCGGGACAGGGGGAGTGAAGCTTTCTTT	CASSRDRGSEAFF
15	TRBD1	NA	TRBJ2-7	TRBV7-2	TGTGCCAGCAGCCAGGGACAGGGCACCCGCTACGAGCAGTACTTC	CASSQGQGTRYEQYF
19	NA	NA	TRBJ2-1	TRBV27	TGTGCCAGCAGTCGGGGGATGGGTCCAGTTAGCGGAACCTACAATGAGCAGTTCTTC	CASSRGMGPVSGTYNEQFF
14	TRBD1	few	TRBJ1-5	TRBV6-5	TGTGCCAGCAGTCTGGACAGGGGGCATCAGCCCCAGCATTTT	CASSLDRGHQPQHF
16	NA	NA	TRBJ1-1	TRBV5-1	TGCGCCAGCAGCACTGGGCCTGAGGGACGGGGGACTGAAGCTTTCTTT	CASSTGPEGRGTEAFF
15	NA	NA	TRBJ1-1	TRBV5-1	TGCGCCAGCAGCTTGGTGTCAGGGATGAACACTGAAGCTTTCTTT	CASSLVSGMNTEAFF
15	TRBD1	NA	TRBJ2-3	TRBV24-1	TGTGCCACCAGTGTAAAGACAGGGGGCACAGATACGCAGTATTTT	CATSVKTGGTDTQYF
15	TRBD1	NA	TRBJ1-2	TRBV5-1	TGCGCCAGCAGCTTCACCAGGGACAGGGCCGATGGCTACACCTTC	CASSFTRDRADGYTF
17	TRBD1	NA	TRBJ2-2	TRBV19	TGTGCCAGTAGTATAGATCACCGGCCAGGGGGCCCCGGGGAGCTGTTTTTT	CASSIDHRPGGPGELFF
16	TRBD1	NA	TRBJ1-5	TRBV6-2/TRBV6-3	TGTGCCAGCAGCCCTACACAGGGGCGGACGGGTCAGCCCCAGCATTTT	CASSPTQGRTGQPQHF
17	TRBD1	NA	TRBJ1-6	TRBV25-1	TGTGCCAGCAGTGAACCGACCGGGACAGCCAAGAATTCACCCCTCCACTTT	CASSEPTGTAKNSPLHF